This TCR beta chain appears in the sequencing data of a study of control samples from healthy donors and cancer patients. Generated by immunoSEQ multiplex PCR, the TCRdb table keeps only in-frame clones and is missing some. The sample carries roughly 120,000 clones, 90% recorded once. Germline V gene lookup returns CDR1 SNHLY and CDR2 FYNNEI. V was cut by 6 bases and J by 0 bases, with 6 bases left in between. The CDR3 covers 13 residues. This chain links TRBV2 with TRBJ1-5, with no clear D. The material sequenced was blood. The sequence was collected from a human donor in good health. The donor label of this sample is uncertain. CDR3 residues: CASRADSNQPQHF. As DNA, the CDR3 is TGTGCCAGCAGGGCGGATAGCAATCAGCCCCAGCATTTT.